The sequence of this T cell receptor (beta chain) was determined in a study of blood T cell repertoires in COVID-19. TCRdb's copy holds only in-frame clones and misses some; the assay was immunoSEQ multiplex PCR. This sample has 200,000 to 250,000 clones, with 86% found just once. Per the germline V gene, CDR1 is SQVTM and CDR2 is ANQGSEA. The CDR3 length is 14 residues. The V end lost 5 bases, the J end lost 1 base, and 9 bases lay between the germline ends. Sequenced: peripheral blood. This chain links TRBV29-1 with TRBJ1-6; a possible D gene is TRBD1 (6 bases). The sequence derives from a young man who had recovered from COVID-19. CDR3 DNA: TGCAGCGTTCAGGGACAATCCTATAATTCACCCCTCCACTTT. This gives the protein CSVQGQSYNSPLHF.